This T cell receptor (beta chain) came from a study of blood T cell repertoires in COVID-19. Study information: PBMCs, B-cell-depleted T cells, or T cells were the source of the cDNA or gDNA that made up the material.

The CDR3 spans 15 residues. Trimming took 5 bases from V and 0 from J, leaving 13 bases between them. The V gene's germline CDR1 is SGHVS and CDR2 FQNEAQ. The data were produced by immunoSEQ multiplex PCR, yet TCRdb's version contains in-frame clones alone and is incomplete. The table has some 35,000 clones, about 80% seen once. This chain joins TRBV7-8 and TRBJ1-1; D is perhaps TRBD1 (6 bases). Source material: peripheral blood. This TCR was recovered from a man older than 75 with acute or convalescent COVID-19. This CDR3 is CASSHPDSMNTEAFF. For the CDR3, the DNA is TGTGCCAGCAGCCATCCGGACAGCATGAACACTGAAGCTTTCTTT.